Listed below are T cell receptor beta chains from one sample, sequenced in a study of blood T cells in healthy people across ages. MiXCR was run by TCRdb on the 5' RACE reads, yielding one entry per CDR3 protein. The sample records about 840,000 distinct CDR3 sequences, about 27% being singletons. The same data also contributed to another study, on T cells of mothers and their children.

Material for sequencing was blood. The receptor set was obtained from a woman aged 40 to 49 in good health. Each CDR3 is given with its conserved first and last residue. The D gene is left open where the match is weak. Clone sizes are given selectively: once, few, many, or a class where the clone is expanded.

>TRBV7-2|many|-|TRBJ2-1
TGTGCCAGCAGCCCGAGCCGCCTCTCCTACAATGAGCAGTTCTTC
CASSPSRLSYNEQFF
>TRBV18|-|TRBD2|TRBJ2-1
TGTGCCAGCTCACCTAGCGGGGAGGTCGATGAGCAGTTCTTC
CASSPSGEVDEQFF
>TRBV5-1|-|TRBD1|TRBJ1-2
TGCGCCAGCAGCGGCGGGACAGGGGGGTGGTCTGCTGGCTACACCTTC
CASSGGTGGWSAGYTF
>TRBV28|few|-|TRBJ1-2
TGTGCCAGCAGCCCAAGTGACTTGTACTATGGCTACACCTTC
CASSPSDLYYGYTF
>TRBV5-6|-|-|TRBJ2-3
TGTGCCAGCAGCTTGGAATTACATGGCACACGCTTCACAGATACGCAGTATTTT
CASSLELHGTRFTDTQYF
>TRBV5-1|many|TRBD1|TRBJ1-2
TGCGCCAGCAGCTTGGGACAGGGGGTCGGCTATGGCTACACCTTC
CASSLGQGVGYGYTF
>TRBV7-9|many|-|TRBJ2-4
TGTGCCAGCAGCTTATACGAGCGGACAGTAGCCAAAAACATTCAGTACTTC
CASSLYERTVAKNIQYF
>TRBV28|-|-|TRBJ1-2
TGTGCCAGCAGGGCCTCCTTGGGGGCCCAAGCCTATGGCTACACCTTC
CASRASLGAQAYGYTF
>TRBV15|once|-|TRBJ2-1
TGTGCCACCAGCAGAGGGGGGGTTAATGAGCAGTTCTTC
CATSRGGVNEQFF
>TRBV13|many|TRBD2|TRBJ2-5
TGTGCCAGCAGCTTCCGACTAGCGGGGGAAGAGACCCAGTACTTC
CASSFRLAGEETQYF
>TRBV7-4|many|TRBD2|TRBJ2-1
TGTGCCAGCAGCCCTTCTAGCGGGCATGTTTATGAGGGGTTCTTC
CASSPSSGHVYEGFF
>TRBV6-7|few|-|TRBJ2-7
TGTGTCAGCAGTTTCAACAAGATCCACGAGCAGTACTTC
CVSSFNKIHEQYF
>TRBV12-3/TRBV12-4|many|-|TRBJ2-7
TGTGCCAGCAGTTTAGGCGTCTCCCTGCGGGAGCAGTACTTC
CASSLGVSLREQYF
>TRBV28|-|TRBD2|TRBJ2-7
TGTGCCAGCAGTTTAGGGGGAGGGCTCGGTTCCTACGAGCAGTACTTC
CASSLGGGLGSYEQYF
>TRBV6-2/TRBV6-3|-|-|TRBJ2-2
TGTGCCAGCGGAAGTATGAACACCGGGGAGCTGTTTTTT
CASGSMNTGELFF
>TRBV4-3|-|TRBD2|TRBJ2-3
TGCGCCAGCAGCCGTTCCCGGGGTAGCGGGAGCACAGATACGCAGTATTTT
CASSRSRGSGSTDTQYF
>TRBV14|-|-|TRBJ1-1
TGTGCCAGCAGCCAAGACAGGGGAGTTGAAGCTTTCTTT
CASSQDRGVEAFF
>TRBV18|few|TRBD2|TRBJ2-7
TGTGCCAGCTCACAAAGAGCGGGGCCTACGTCCTACGAGCAGTACTTC
CASSQRAGPTSYEQYF
>TRBV15|few|-|TRBJ1-6
TGTGCCACCAGCAGAGACCACAGCAATTCACCCCTCCACTTT
CATSRDHSNSPLHF
>TRBV5-1|-|TRBD2|TRBJ2-1
TGCGCCAGCAGCTCCCGGGTAGCGGGGGGGGACAATGAGCGGTTCTTC
CASSSRVAGGDNERFF
>TRBV5-1|many|-|TRBJ2-1
TGCGCCAGCAGCGCCGCGGGATCCAACAATGAGCAGTTCTTC
CASSAAGSNNEQFF
>TRBV29-1|many|-|TRBJ2-3
TGCAGCGTTGACGCACACCATAGCACAGATACGCAGTATTTT
CSVDAHHSTDTQYF
>TRBV12-3/TRBV12-4|few|TRBD1|TRBJ2-3
TGTGCCAGCAGTCATTCCACGGACAGGTATTCAGATACGCAGTATTTT
CASSHSTDRYSDTQYF
>TRBV27|few|-|TRBJ2-3
TGTGCCAGCAGTTTATCGGTCTCTAGACTCACTCCTTCTAGCACAGATACGCAGTATTTT
CASSLSVSRLTPSSTDTQYF
>TRBV2|-|-|TRBJ1-1
TGTGCCAGCAGGGTAACAGAGAACATGAACACTGAAGCTTTCTTT
CASRVTENMNTEAFF